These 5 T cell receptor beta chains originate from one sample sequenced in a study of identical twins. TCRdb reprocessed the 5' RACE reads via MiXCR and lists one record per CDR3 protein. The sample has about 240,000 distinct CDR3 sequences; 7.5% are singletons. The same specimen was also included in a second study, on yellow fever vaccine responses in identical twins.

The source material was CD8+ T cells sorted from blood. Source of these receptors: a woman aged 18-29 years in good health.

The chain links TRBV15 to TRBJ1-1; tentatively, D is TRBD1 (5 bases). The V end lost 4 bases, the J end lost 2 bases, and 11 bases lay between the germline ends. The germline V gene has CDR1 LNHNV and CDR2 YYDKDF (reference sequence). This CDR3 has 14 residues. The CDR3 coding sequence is TGTGCCACCAGCACAGGGCTGGGTAACACTGAAGCTTTCTTT. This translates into CATSTGLGNTEAFF.

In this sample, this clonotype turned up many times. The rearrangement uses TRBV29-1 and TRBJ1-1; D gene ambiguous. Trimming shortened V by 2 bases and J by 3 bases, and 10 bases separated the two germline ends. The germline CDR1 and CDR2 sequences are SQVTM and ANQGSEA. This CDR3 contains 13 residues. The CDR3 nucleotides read TGCAGCGTTGAACGCCCTCCAGACACTGAAGCTTTCTTT. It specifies CSVERPPDTEAFF.

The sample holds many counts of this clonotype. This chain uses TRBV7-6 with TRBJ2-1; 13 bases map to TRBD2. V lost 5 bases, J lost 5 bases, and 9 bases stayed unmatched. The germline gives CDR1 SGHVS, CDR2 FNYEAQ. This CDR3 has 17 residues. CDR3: CASSRRTSGSLHNEQFF. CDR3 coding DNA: TGTGCCAGCAGCCGACGGACTAGCGGGAGTCTCCACAATGAGCAGTTCTTC. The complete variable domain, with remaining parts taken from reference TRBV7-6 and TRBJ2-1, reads GAGVSQSPRYKVTKRGQDVALRCDPISGHVSLYWYRQALGQGPEFLTYFNYEAQQDKSGLPNDRFSAERPEGSISTLTIQRTEQRDSAMYRCASSRRTSGSLHNEQFFGPGTRLTVL.

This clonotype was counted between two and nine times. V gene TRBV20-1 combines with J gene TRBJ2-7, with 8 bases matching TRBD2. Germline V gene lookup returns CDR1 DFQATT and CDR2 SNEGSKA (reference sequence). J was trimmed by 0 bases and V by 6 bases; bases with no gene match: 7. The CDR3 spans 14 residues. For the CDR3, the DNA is TGCAGTGCGCTGACTAGCGAAAGCTCCTACGAGCAGTACTTC. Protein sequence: CSALTSESSYEQYF.

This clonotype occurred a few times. DNA for the CDR3: TGTGCCAGCGGACCGTTTAGCGGGAGCTCCTACAATGAGCAGTTCTTC. Translation gives CASGPFSGSSYNEQFF. J is TRBJ2-1 and V is TRBV7-9; TRBD2 agrees at 9 bases. Germline V gives CDR1 SEHNR, CDR2 FQNEAQ (reference sequence). This CDR3 spans 16 amino acids. The trim removed 8 bases at V and 0 bases at J, leaving 8 bases unmatched.